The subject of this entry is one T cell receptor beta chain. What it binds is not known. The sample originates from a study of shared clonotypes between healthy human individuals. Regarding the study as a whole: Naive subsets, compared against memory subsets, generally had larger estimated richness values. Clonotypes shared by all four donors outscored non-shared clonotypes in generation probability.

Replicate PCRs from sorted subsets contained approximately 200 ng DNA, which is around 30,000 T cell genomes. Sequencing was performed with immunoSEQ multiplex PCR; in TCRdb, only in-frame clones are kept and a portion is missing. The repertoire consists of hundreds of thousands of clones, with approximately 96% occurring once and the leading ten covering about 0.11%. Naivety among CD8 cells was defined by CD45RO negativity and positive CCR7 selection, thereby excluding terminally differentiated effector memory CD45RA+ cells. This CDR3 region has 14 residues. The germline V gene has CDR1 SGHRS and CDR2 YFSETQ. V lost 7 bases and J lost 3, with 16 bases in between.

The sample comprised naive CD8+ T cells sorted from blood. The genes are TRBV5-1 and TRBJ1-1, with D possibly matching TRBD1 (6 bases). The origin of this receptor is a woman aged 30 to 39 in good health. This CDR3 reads CASSRRGTDTEAFF. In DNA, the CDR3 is TGCGCCAGCTCCAGGAGGGGGACTGACACTGAAGCTTTCTTT.